One and the same sample provided the 8 T cell receptor beta chains below, sequenced in a study of CD8 T cells in ankylosing spondylitis (dated by TCRdb to 2017 to 2019). Libraries came from 5' RACE. The sequencer was an Illumina HiSeq 2500. The raw public reads went through TCRdb reprocessing: fastp at Q25, MiXCR clone calling, in-frame beta chains kept. Every distinct CDR3 protein forms one entry, paired with its most common genes and DNA. The sample data list about 240,000 distinct CDR3 sequences, and roughly 10% of these were observed just once. In total, the top ten clones hold around 6.5% of the sample. Specimen: blood, either unsorted or a sorted T cell fraction (not recorded which). Receptors were obtained from a male donor with ankylosing spondylitis or in good health (not recorded which).

This clonotype was seen repeatedly, ten times or more. The chain has TRBV25-1 and TRBJ2-3; D is uncertain. The germline V and J ends were trimmed by 8 bases and 0 bases, with 18 bases remaining between them. There are 16 residues in the CDR3. Germline assignment: CDR1 MGHDK and CDR2 SYGVNS. CDR3 coding DNA: TGTGCCAGCTCAAATGCATATTCCTTAAGCACAGATACGCAGTATTTT. Its translation is CASSNAYSLSTDTQYF.

This chain connects TRBV18 to TRBJ2-5; tentative D call: TRBD1 (5 bases). V gave up 6 bases and J gave up 5 bases, with 19 bases separating them. From germline, CDR1 is KGHSH and CDR2 LQKENI. CDR3 size: 15 residues. The CDR3 is CASSTEQVGRETQYF. The CDR3 bases are TGTGCCAGCTCTACAGAACAGGTGGGCCGGGAGACCCAGTACTTC. The variable domain in full, completed from reference TRBV18 and TRBJ2-5, reads NAGVMQNPRHLVRRRGQEARLRCSPMKGHSHVYWYRQLPEEGLKFMVYLQKENIIDESGMPKERFSAEFPKEGPSILRIQQVVRGDSAAYFCASSTEQVGRETQYFGPGTRLLVL.

This chain links TRBV7-9 with TRBJ2-1, with D hard to call. The CDR3 consists of 13 residues. Trimming took 2 bases from V and 8 from J, leaving 10 bases between them. Germline assignment: CDR1 SEHNR and CDR2 FQNEAQ (reference sequence). CDR3 amino acids: CASSLLIRDEQFF. CDR3 nucleotides: TGTGCCAGCAGCTTACTGATTAGGGATGAGCAGTTCTTC.

This clonotype was detected ten times or more. The CDR3 region has the DNA TGTGCCAGCAGTAAAGAGGCGGACATGAACACTGAAGCTTTCTTT. This encodes CASSKEADMNTEAFF. This chain connects TRBV6-4 to TRBJ1-1; TRBD1 might be the D (5 bases). Deletions cut 5 bases from V and 0 bases from J, with 13 bases between. The germline gives CDR1 MRHNA, CDR2 SNTAGT. This CDR3 spans 15 amino acids.

The chain carries TRBV5-1 and TRBJ1-4; D remains ambiguous. The CDR3 runs 15 residues. Germline V gives CDR1 SGHRS, CDR2 YFSETQ. V lost 4 bases and J lost 7, with 17 bases in between. CDR3 sequence reads: CASSPQEALGEKLFF. In nucleotides, the CDR3 is TGCGCCAGCAGCCCCCAGGAGGCGCTTGGTGAAAAACTGTTTTTT.

This clonotype was seen a few times. The chain links TRBV29-1 to TRBJ2-6; no definite D call. V lost 4 bases and J lost 0, with 10 bases in between. Germline V gene data show CDR1 as SQVTM and CDR2 as ANQGSEA. The CDR3 has 15 amino acids. The CDR3 loop reads CSVVGSRSGANVLTF. CDR3 DNA sequence: TGCAGCGTTGTGGGCAGCCGCTCTGGGGCCAACGTCCTGACTTTC.

This clonotype was detected ten times or more. The chain combines TRBV5-1 with TRBJ1-4; unclear D gene. Trimming stripped 2 bases from V and 8 bases from J, with 13 bases between. In germline, CDR1 is SGHRS, CDR2 YFSETQ. There are 14 residues in the CDR3. The DNA of the CDR3 is TGCGCCAGCAGCTTAGGGTTGAGGTGGGAAAAACTGTTTTTT. Translating gives CASSLGLRWEKLFF.

This clonotype was detected ten times or more. The chain uses TRBV7-6 and TRBJ2-7; D not certain. Germline V gene lookup returns CDR1 SGHVS and CDR2 FNYEAQ. The length of the CDR3 is 14 residues. Trimming took 5 bases from V and 2 from J, leaving 13 bases between them. This CDR3 is CASSRGPPAYEQYF. The CDR3 DNA sequence: TGTGCCAGCAGCCGAGGTCCCCCAGCCTACGAGCAGTACTTC.